Given below is one T cell receptor (beta chain) in context. The CDR3 runs 19 residues. V lost 4 bases, J lost 1 base, and 11 bases stayed unmatched. The germline gives CDR1 SGDLS, CDR2 YYNGEE. The data were obtained in a study of technical replicates of blood from a handful of donors. TCRdb's copy holds only in-frame clones and misses some; the assay was immunoSEQ multiplex PCR. The data contain about 81,000 clones, more than 80% of them singletons. The sequenced sample consisted of PBMCs. This receptor was identified in a human donor in good health. Some clones in this sample may be carry-over from other donors' samples. V is TRBV9 and J is TRBJ2-7; 16 bases map to TRBD2. The CDR3: CASSPRSGLAGGPSYEQYF. In nucleotides, the CDR3 is TGTGCCAGCAGCCCTAGGTCGGGACTAGCGGGAGGGCCATCCTACGAGCAGTACTTC.